A selection of T cell receptor beta chains follows, all from one sample in a study of CD8 T cells in Susac syndrome. TCRdb reprocessed the immunoSEQ multiplex PCR reads with MiXCR, giving one entry per CDR3 protein. The table records 120,000 or so distinct CDR3 sequences, about 94% of them present only once. Sequencing used CD8+ T cells from PBMCs. The receptors come from a human donor with Susac syndrome. CDR3s include the opening cysteine and the closing phenylalanine or tryptophan. D genes are given only for firm matches. Size values are once, few and many counts, or a class for expanded clones, and some rows have none.

v_gene	abundance	d_gene	j_gene	CDR3nt	CDR3aa
TRBV24-1	-	-	TRBJ2-3	TGTGCCACCAGTGATTTCCCCCAGGGAGGCCCAGATACGCAGTATTTT	CATSDFPQGGPDTQYF
TRBV9	-	-	TRBJ1-1	TGTGCCAGCAGCGTAGCCGTCGGTGCTGAAGCTTTCTTT	CASSVAVGAEAFF
TRBV5-6	-	TRBD1	TRBJ2-7	TGTGCCAGCAGCTTGTCACAGGGGGCATCCTACGAGCAGTACTTC	CASSLSQGASYEQYF
TRBV30	-	-	TRBJ1-6	TGTGCCTGGAGCCCCAGCGGGAGGGTAGACTTTAGTTCACCCCTCCACTTT	CAWSPSGRVDFSSPLHF
TRBV7-3	-	-	TRBJ2-2	TGTGCCAGCAGCCTACTGGGCGCGGGGGCACCCACCGGGGAGCTGTTTTTT	CASSLLGAGAPTGELFF
TRBV2	-	-	TRBJ2-1	TGTGCCAGCAGTGTGCCCAGCCAGGATGAGCAGTTCTTC	CASSVPSQDEQFF
TRBV12-3/TRBV12-4	-	-	TRBJ2-5	TGTGCCAGCAGTACTAGCTCCAGGGGGACCCAGTACTTC	CASSTSSRGTQYF
TRBV4-3	-	TRBD2	TRBJ2-3	TGCGCCAGCAGCCAAGATCGGAGCGGGAGTCTCGCTGATACGCAGTATTTT	CASSQDRSGSLADTQYF
TRBV27	-	-	TRBJ2-7	TGTGCCAGCAGTTTCTGGTCAGGACCCTACGAGCAGTACTTC	CASSFWSGPYEQYF
TRBV6-5	-	TRBD2	TRBJ2-7	TGTGCCAGCAGTTTCCTAGCGGGAGGGCCTGAGGAGCAGTACTTC	CASSFLAGGPEEQYF
TRBV11-2	-	-	TRBJ2-5	TGTGCCAGCAGCTCTCCGGGTTTGGGGGACCAGTACTTC	CASSSPGLGDQYF
TRBV27	-	TRBD1	TRBJ2-3	TGTGCCAGCAGCTACGGGACAGGTCCTAGCACAGATACGCAGTATTTT	CASSYGTGPSTDTQYF
TRBV4-1	-	-	TRBJ2-7	TGCGCCAGCAGCCAAGATGGGCTGGGGGGCGCATTAGGCGAGCAGTACTTC	CASSQDGLGGALGEQYF
TRBV7-9	-	-	TRBJ2-7	TGTGCCAGCAGCTCAGATACAGTGGCCCCTGGGACCGAGCAGTACTTC	CASSSDTVAPGTEQYF
TRBV4-3	once	-	TRBJ1-2	TGCGCCAGCAGCCAAGATCTGGGAGAGAACTATGGCTACACCTTC	CASSQDLGENYGYTF
TRBV6-1	-	-	TRBJ2-7	TGTGCCATCAGGGGATTGTTGCTCTACGAGCAGTACTTC	CAIRGLLLYEQYF
TRBV5-8	-	TRBD1	TRBJ1-5	TGTGCCAGCAGCTTGGGGACAGGGCTCGTTGAGCCCCAGCATTTT	CASSLGTGLVEPQHF
TRBV3-1	-	TRBD2	TRBJ2-1	TGTGCCAGCAGTCTCCGGACTAGCGGGGGGAACCTTAATGAGCAGTTCTTC	CASSLRTSGGNLNEQFF
TRBV28	-	-	TRBJ2-3	TGTGCCAGCACCCAGCTGAGAGCTGCTAGCACAGATACGCAGTATTTT	CASTQLRAASTDTQYF
TRBV7-2	-	TRBD1	TRBJ1-1	TGTGCCAGCAGCGTAAGCAGGGGGCTGGTGAACACTGAAGCTTTCTTT	CASSVSRGLVNTEAFF
TRBV15	-	-	TRBJ1-2	TGTGCCACCAGGTCCCTTGGGGATAACTATGGCTACACCTTC	CATRSLGDNYGYTF
TRBV7-2	-	-	TRBJ2-2	TGTGCCAGCAGCTTAACGCTAGGGGAGCTGTTTTTT	CASSLTLGELFF
TRBV20-1	-	TRBD2	TRBJ2-1	TGCAGTGCTAGGGGGCGGGAGTGGGGCAATGAGCAGTTCTTC	CSARGREWGNEQFF
TRBV18	-	TRBD1	TRBJ2-4	TGTGCCAGCTCACCACCGACAGGGACAAACATTCAGTACTTC	CASSPPTGTNIQYF
TRBV20-1	-	-	TRBJ2-3	TGCAGTGCTAGCTCGCTTGTGATACACACAGATACGCAGTATTTT	CSASSLVIHTDTQYF
TRBV2	-	-	TRBJ1-6	TGTGCCAGCAGTGATCCGGGGGGTTATTCACCCCTCCACTTT	CASSDPGGYSPLHF
TRBV12-3/TRBV12-4	-	-	TRBJ2-3	TGTGCCAGCAGTTTAAAGGTTGGAGGGGCAGATACGCAGTATTTT	CASSLKVGGADTQYF
TRBV6-5	-	TRBD1	TRBJ1-2	TGTGCCAGCAGCCGGGGACAGGGGGCTAACTATGGCTACACCTTC	CASSRGQGANYGYTF
TRBV7-9	-	-	TRBJ2-7	TGTGCCAGCAGCTTAGAAAGTACCGGGGCTTACTACGAGCAGTACTTC	CASSLESTGAYYEQYF
TRBV4-1	-	-	TRBJ2-3	TGCGCCAGCAGCCAGGCCCCCCAACTAGTTGATACGCAGTATTTT	CASSQAPQLVDTQYF
TRBV24-1	-	TRBD2	TRBJ2-3	TGTGCCACAGGGAGCGGGGATCACACAGATACGCAGTATTTT	CATGSGDHTDTQYF
TRBV12-3/TRBV12-4	-	-	TRBJ1-1	TGTGCCAGCAGGGGCACAGGATCGGGGCCGACTGAAGCTTTCTTT	CASRGTGSGPTEAFF
TRBV4-1	-	-	TRBJ2-7	TGCGCCAGCAGCCAAGACAGCACAGGGTCCCCCTACGAGCAGTACTTC	CASSQDSTGSPYEQYF
TRBV4-2	-	TRBD1	TRBJ1-4	TGTGCCAGCAGCCGATCGACAGGGGCTAATGAAAAACTGTTTTTT	CASSRSTGANEKLFF
TRBV5-1	-	-	TRBJ1-5	TGCGCCAGCAGCTTGGGTGGAGGGTTGCGCGATCCCCAGCATTTT	CASSLGGGLRDPQHF
TRBV29-1	-	-	TRBJ1-2	TGCAGCGTTTCTAGGGATGACTATGGCTACACCTTC	CSVSRDDYGYTF
TRBV5-1	-	TRBD1	TRBJ1-4	TGCGCCAGCAGCCCGGACCGGGACAGGACTAATGAAAAACTGTTTTTT	CASSPDRDRTNEKLFF
TRBV6-5	-	-	TRBJ2-7	TGTGCCAGCAGTTTCGCCCTTGGCGTAGCCTACGAGCAGTACTTC	CASSFALGVAYEQYF
TRBV6-2/TRBV6-3	-	-	TRBJ2-5	TGTGCCAGCAGTAGGACCGGCGGGGAGACCCAGTACTTC	CASSRTGGETQYF
TRBV5-1	-	-	TRBJ1-3	TGCGCCAGCAGCCCGACAGGCCAACAAAACACCATATATTTT	CASSPTGQQNTIYF
TRBV6-5	-	TRBD1	TRBJ2-4	TGTGCCAGCAGTTACGGGACAGGGGGTAGCGACATTCAGTACTTC	CASSYGTGGSDIQYF
TRBV18	-	-	TRBJ1-5	TGTGCCAGCTCACCGATGAGGGATCAGCCCCAGCATTTT	CASSPMRDQPQHF
TRBV28	once	-	TRBJ2-4	TGTGCCAGCAGCCAGGGGCTAGCCAAAAACATTCAGTACTTC	CASSQGLAKNIQYF
TRBV20-1	-	TRBD2	TRBJ2-1	TGCAGTGCTACCCCGTCCGGACTAGCGAACAATGAGCAGTTCTTC	CSATPSGLANNEQFF
TRBV7-9	-	-	TRBJ2-7	TGTGCCAGCAGCCCTGTGAGGAGCTCCTACGAGCAGTACTTC	CASSPVRSSYEQYF
TRBV29-1	-	TRBD2	TRBJ2-7	TGCAGCGTTGAACTTTCTAGCGGGAGAGCCTTCGAGCAGTACTTC	CSVELSSGRAFEQYF
TRBV28	-	TRBD2	TRBJ2-3	TGTGCCAGCACCTCACGTATAGCGGGGGACACAGATACGCAGTATTTT	CASTSRIAGDTDTQYF
TRBV9	-	-	TRBJ1-2	TGTGCCAGCAGCCGGGACGATTCGGACGGCTACACCTTC	CASSRDDSDGYTF
TRBV4-1	-	-	TRBJ1-2	TGCGCCAGCAGCCAAGCCCACCCGCGGGGGCCCGCTAACTATGGCTACACCTTC	CASSQAHPRGPANYGYTF
TRBV27	-	-	TRBJ2-7	TGTGCCAGCAGCCGGGGCAGCCCCTACGAGCAGTACTTC	CASSRGSPYEQYF
TRBV6-5	-	-	TRBJ1-2	TGTGCCAGCAGTTACTCAGATGGATATTATGGCTACACCTTC	CASSYSDGYYGYTF
TRBV11-2	-	-	TRBJ2-7	TGTGCCAGCAGCTTAATCGCGATCTACGAGCAGTACTTC	CASSLIAIYEQYF
TRBV2	-	-	TRBJ2-2	TGTGCCAGCAGTGAAGCCACCGGGGAGCTGTTTTTT	CASSEATGELFF
TRBV15	-	-	TRBJ2-1	TGTGCCACCAGCAGAGATCTGGGGGACTACAATGAGCAGTTCTTC	CATSRDLGDYNEQFF
TRBV29-1	-	-	TRBJ2-5	TGCAGCGTGGACCTTTGGGCTACCGCGGGAGAGACCCAGTACTTC	CSVDLWATAGETQYF
TRBV30	-	TRBD2	TRBJ2-2	TGTGCCTTCACTAGCGGGAGGGAGACCGGGGAGCTGTTTTTT	CAFTSGRETGELFF
TRBV5-1	-	TRBD1	TRBJ1-5	TGCGCCAGCAGCTATACAGGGGGCGGCCGTCCCTATAGCAATCAGCCCCAGCATTTT	CASSYTGGGRPYSNQPQHF
TRBV6-9	-	TRBD1	TRBJ1-1	TGTGCCAGCAACGCCGGGACAGGGGACACTGAAGCTTTCTTT	CASNAGTGDTEAFF
TRBV11-2	-	-	TRBJ1-6	TGTGCCAGCAGCTTACCCCAGACAAATTTGCCCCTCCACTTT	CASSLPQTNLPLHF